Sequencing of this T cell receptor (beta chain) was carried out in a study of blood T cell repertoires in COVID-19. The CDR3 is 15 amino acids. Trimming took 4 bases from V and 2 from J; bases not matched to a gene: 8. CDR1 and CDR2 (germline): LGHDT, YNNKEL (reference sequence). TCRdb's copy holds only in-frame clones and misses some; the assay was immunoSEQ multiplex PCR. The profile shows 68,000 or so clones, about 80% of them singletons. The sequencing sample was made of peripheral blood. The source of this sequence is a human donor in a cohort sampled during active COVID-19. The chain links TRBV3-1 (or the pseudogene TRBV3-2) to TRBJ2-7, with 7 bases that match TRBD1. This chain's CDR3 is CASSLRGTDTYEQYF. CDR3 sequence (DNA): TGTGCCAGCAGCCTCCGAGGGACAGATACCTACGAGCAGTACTTC.